The sample holds a few counts of the clone carrying this TCR beta chain. What it recognizes is unknown. A much more abundant neighbour one base away suggests this may be a read error. This sample stems from a study of tumor-infiltrating lymphocytes in glioblastoma multiforme. Study results and limitations: Only one glioblastoma patient had TCR and mutation analysis. RNA-based TCR sequencing may distort clone frequencies, since cells carry unequal TCR transcript numbers. T cells were not sorted into functional subsets.

Multiple V-beta primers and a C-beta primer amplified TCRB from RNA. Unique molecular identifiers were not described for the libraries. TCRdb recomputed calls from the multiplex PCR reads with MiXCR, one row per CDR3 protein. The sample records under 35,000 distinct CDR3 sequences, roughly three fifths being singletons. CDR1 MGHRA and CDR2 YSYEKL come from the germline V gene. The CDR3 loop spans 14 amino acids. The J gene is TRBJ2-4, the V gene TRBV4-1, with D hard to call. The sequence was obtained from a male donor with glioblastoma. The sequencing sample was made of brain tumor tissue. In DNA, the CDR3 is TGCGCCGGCAGCCAAGATCAGGCCAAAAACATTCAGTACTTC. Its translation: CAGSQDQAKNIQYF.